Presented here are 10 T cell receptor beta chains from one specimen sequenced in a study of OX40 agonist ivuxolimab in advanced cancers. Assay used: immunoSEQ multiplex PCR; TCRdb lists only in-frame clones, some missing. This sample has nearly 110,000 clones; 90% occur once, and the top ten carry around 0.5%. Sequencing was performed on CD4+ or CD8+ T cells sorted from blood, taken in a trial of the OX40 agonist ivuxolimab. These receptor sequences come from an adult with an advanced solid tumor such as melanoma, head and neck, liver or kidney cancer.

The gene calls are TRBV6-1 and TRBJ2-3, with D possibly being TRBD1 or TRBD2 (6 bases each). Germline CDR1 and CDR2: MNHNS and SASEGT. The CDR3 consists of 16 residues. Trimming took 1 base from V and 2 from J, leaving 13 bases between them. CDR3 DNA sequence: TGTGCCAGCAGTGAAGTGCAGGGGAGGTTCACAGATACGCAGTATTTT. It encodes CASSEVQGRFTDTQYF.

This chain uses TRBV4-3 with TRBJ1-5; D unclear. With 0 bases removed from V and 7 bases from J, the gap between germline ends came to 7 bases. CDR3 length equals 13 residues. CDR1 is LGHNA and CDR2 is YSLEER in the germline V gene. CDR3 coding DNA: TGCGCCAGCAGCCAAGATCAAAACCAGCCCCAGCATTTT. Its translation: CASSQDQNQPQHF.

V and J are TRBV25-1 and TRBJ2-7; no reliable D call. This CDR3 has 12 amino acids. Trimming shortened V by 4 bases and J by 2 bases, and 6 bases separated the two germline ends. Germline CDR1 reads MGHDK; CDR2 reads SYGVNS. Written as DNA, the CDR3 is TGTGCCAGCAGTGGTCGGGCCTACGAGCAGTACTTC. Its translation is CASSGRAYEQYF.

This clone was seen a single time. The gene calls are TRBV27 and TRBJ2-3, with D maybe TRBD2 (6 bases). The germline CDR1 and CDR2 sequences are MNHEY and SMNVEV (reference sequence). CDR3 size: 13 residues. V was clipped by 5 bases and J by 6 bases, with 12 bases between them. The CDR3 DNA is TGTGCCAGCAGTAACCGACTAGTTGATACGCAGTATTTT. Translation gives CASSNRLVDTQYF.

This clone appeared a few times. The chain is built from TRBV28 and TRBJ1-1, with unresolved D. Germline V lookup: CDR1 MDHEN, CDR2 SYDVKM. The CDR3 is 16 residues long. V was pared by 4 bases and J by 0 bases, with 15 bases between. The CDR3 sequence: CASSSQSAYMNTEAFF. CDR3 sequence (DNA): TGTGCCAGCAGTTCCCAATCAGCCTACATGAACACTGAAGCTTTCTTT.

This clone was counted a single time. The CDR3, as DNA: TGTGCCAGCAGCCCGGAAGGGGGAAACATTCAGTACTTC. As protein: CASSPEGGNIQYF. The chain combines TRBV13 with TRBJ2-4, with TRBD1 as a possible D gene (6 bases). This CDR3 spans 13 amino acids. Germline V lookup: CDR1 PRHDT, CDR2 FYEKMQ (reference sequence). Trimming pared 5 bases from V and 6 bases from J, leaving 11 bases between.

The J gene is TRBJ1-3, the V gene TRBV4-3; perhaps TRBD1 as D (5 bases). V was pared by 0 bases and J by 0 bases, with 15 bases between. The CDR3 consists of 18 residues. Germline V gene data show CDR1 as LGHNA and CDR2 as YSLEER. CDR3 residues: CASSQDLVDRYSGNTIYF. Written as DNA, the CDR3 is TGCGCCAGCAGCCAAGATCTAGTCGACAGATACTCTGGAAACACCATATATTTT.

The chain links TRBV11-2 to TRBJ1-5, with D possibly TRBD1 on 6 matching bases. CDR1 SGHAT and CDR2 FQNNGV come from the germline V gene. The V gene lost 5 bases and the J gene lost 7 bases, with 24 bases spanning the gap. The CDR3 has 17 residues. CDR3 coding DNA: TGTGCCAGCAGCACGGAGAGGCAGGGGCCTACCGGGCAGCCCCAGCATTTT. Its protein product is CASSTERQGPTGQPQHF. Full variable domain (rest looked up from reference TRBV11-2 and TRBJ1-5): EAGVAQSPRYKIIEKRQSVAFWCNPISGHATLYWYQQILGQGPKLLIQFQNNGVVDDSQLPKDRFSAERLKGVDSTLKIQPAKLEDSAVYLCASSTERQGPTGQPQHFGDGTRLSIL.

The chain carries TRBV5-5 and TRBJ2-7; weak D call: TRBD1 (6 bases). The CDR3 is 14 residues long. CDR1 is SGHKS and CDR2 is YYEKEE in the germline V gene (reference sequence). The V end was cut by 4 bases, the J end by 7 bases, with 18 bases between. The DNA of the CDR3 is TGTGCCAGCAGCCTAGAGGTGGGTCAGGGGGAGCAGTACTTC. This gives the protein CASSLEVGQGEQYF.

The chain is built from TRBV5-1 and TRBJ1-2; D may be TRBD1 (5 bases). Germline V gene sequence: CDR1 SGHRS, CDR2 YFSETQ. Deletions cut 4 bases from V and 0 bases from J, with 10 bases between. The CDR3 is 14 residues long. DNA for the CDR3: TGCGCCAGCAGCCCGACGGGGGCTAACTATGGCTACACCTTC. Encoded protein: CASSPTGANYGYTF.